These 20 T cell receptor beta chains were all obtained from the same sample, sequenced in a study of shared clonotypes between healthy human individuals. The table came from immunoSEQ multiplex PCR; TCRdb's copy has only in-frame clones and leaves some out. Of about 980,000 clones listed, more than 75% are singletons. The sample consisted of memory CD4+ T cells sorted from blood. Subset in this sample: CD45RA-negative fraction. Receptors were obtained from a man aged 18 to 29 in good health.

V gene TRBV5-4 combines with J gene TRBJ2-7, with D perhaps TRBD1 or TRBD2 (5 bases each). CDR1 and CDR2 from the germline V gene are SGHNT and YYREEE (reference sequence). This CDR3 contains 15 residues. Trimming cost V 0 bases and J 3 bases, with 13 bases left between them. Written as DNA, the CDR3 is TGTGCCAGCAGCTTGGGGGCCCGGGACGGCTACGAGCAGTACTTC. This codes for CASSLGARDGYEQYF.

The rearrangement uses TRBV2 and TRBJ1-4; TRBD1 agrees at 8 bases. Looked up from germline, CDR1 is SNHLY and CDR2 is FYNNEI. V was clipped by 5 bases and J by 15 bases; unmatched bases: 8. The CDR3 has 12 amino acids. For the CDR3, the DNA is TGTGCCAGCAGTCAGTACCCGGGACAGGTGTTTTTT. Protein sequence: CASSQYPGQVFF.

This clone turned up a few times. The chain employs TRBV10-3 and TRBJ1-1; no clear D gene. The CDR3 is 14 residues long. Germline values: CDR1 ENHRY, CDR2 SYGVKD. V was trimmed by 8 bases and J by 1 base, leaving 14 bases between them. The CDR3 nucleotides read TGTGCCATCCGGGCCCTGAGTAAGAACACTGAAGCTTTCTTT. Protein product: CAIRALSKNTEAFF.

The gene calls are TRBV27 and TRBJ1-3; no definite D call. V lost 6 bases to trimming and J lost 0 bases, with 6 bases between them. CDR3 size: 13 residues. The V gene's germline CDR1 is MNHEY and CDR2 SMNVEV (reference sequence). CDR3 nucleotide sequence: TGTGCCAGCAGGTTGAGCTCTGGAAACACCATATATTTT. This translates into CASRLSSGNTIYF.

The CDR3 DNA sequence: TGTGCCAGCAGCCGGAGTGCGGTTAACACCGGGGAGCTGTTTTTT. It is translated as CASSRSAVNTGELFF. The chain has TRBV6-1 and TRBJ2-2; D gene uncertain. This CDR3 region has 15 residues. Trimming left V 6 bases short and J 2 bases short, with 13 bases between. Germline-derived CDR1 and CDR2 are MNHNS and SASEGT.

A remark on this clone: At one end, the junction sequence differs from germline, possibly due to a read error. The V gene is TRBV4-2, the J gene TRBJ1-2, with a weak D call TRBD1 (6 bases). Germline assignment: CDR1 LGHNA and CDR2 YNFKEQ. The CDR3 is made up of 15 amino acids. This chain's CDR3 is CASNQGRGRDEGYTF. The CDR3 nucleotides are TGTGCCAGCAACCAAGGCAGGGGTCGAGATGAAGGCTACACCTTC.

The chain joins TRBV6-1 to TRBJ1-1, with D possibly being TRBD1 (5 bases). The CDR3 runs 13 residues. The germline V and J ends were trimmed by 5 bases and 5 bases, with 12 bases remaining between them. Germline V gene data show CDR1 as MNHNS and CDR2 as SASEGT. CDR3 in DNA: TGTGCCAGCAGTTTCGGGGGGGGGACTGAAGCTTTCTTT. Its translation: CASSFGGGTEAFF.

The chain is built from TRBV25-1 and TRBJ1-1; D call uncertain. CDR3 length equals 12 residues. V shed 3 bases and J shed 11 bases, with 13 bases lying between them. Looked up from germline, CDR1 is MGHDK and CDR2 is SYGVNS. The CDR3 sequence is CASSDKSTGAFF. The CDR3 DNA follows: TGTGCCAGCAGTGACAAATCGACGGGGGCTTTCTTT. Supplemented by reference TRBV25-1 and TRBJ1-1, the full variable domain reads EADIYQTPRYLVIGTGKKITLECSQTMGHDKMYWYQQDPGMELHLIHYSYGVNSTEKGDLSSESTVSRIRTEHFPLTLESARPSHTSQYLCASSDKSTGAFFGQGTRLTVV.

This chain's CDR3 is CASSQTLDPGNQPQHF. The DNA for the CDR3 is TGCGCCAGCAGCCAAACCTTGGACCCCGGCAATCAGCCCCAGCATTTT. This chain links TRBV4-1 with TRBJ1-5; unclear D gene. Germline assignment: CDR1 MGHRA and CDR2 YSYEKL. The V end was cut by 2 bases, the J end by 2 bases, with 13 bases between. The CDR3 spans 16 residues.

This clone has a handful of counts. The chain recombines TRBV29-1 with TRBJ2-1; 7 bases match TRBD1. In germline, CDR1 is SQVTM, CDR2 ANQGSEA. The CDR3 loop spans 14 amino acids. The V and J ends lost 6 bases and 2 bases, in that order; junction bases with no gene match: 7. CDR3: CSVGTGTAYNEQFF. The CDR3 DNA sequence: TGCAGCGTCGGAACCGGGACAGCCTACAATGAGCAGTTCTTC.

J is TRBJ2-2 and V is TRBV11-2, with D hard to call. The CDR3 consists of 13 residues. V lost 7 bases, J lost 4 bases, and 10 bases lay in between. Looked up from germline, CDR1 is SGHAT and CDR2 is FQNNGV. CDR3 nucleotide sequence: TGTGCCAGCACCGCCTCGTCCACCGGGGAGCTGTTTTTT. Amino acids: CASTASSTGELFF.

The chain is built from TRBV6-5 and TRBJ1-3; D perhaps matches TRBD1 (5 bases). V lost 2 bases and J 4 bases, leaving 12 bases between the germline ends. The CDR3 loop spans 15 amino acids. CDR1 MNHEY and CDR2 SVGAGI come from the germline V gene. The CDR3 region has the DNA TGTGCCAGCAGTTACAGAGGGGCAGGCGGAAACACCATATATTTT. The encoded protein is CASSYRGAGGNTIYF.

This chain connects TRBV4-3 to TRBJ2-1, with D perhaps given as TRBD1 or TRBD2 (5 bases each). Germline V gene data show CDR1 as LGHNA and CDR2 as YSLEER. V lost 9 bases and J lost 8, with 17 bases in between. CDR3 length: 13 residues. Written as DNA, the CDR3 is TGCGCCAGTGCAGAGGGCAGGGAACATGAGCAGTTCTTC. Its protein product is CASAEGREHEQFF.

CDR3 in amino acids: CASSTYPAGTNTGELFF. CDR3 bases: TGTGCCAGCAGTACCTACCCAGCGGGAACGAACACCGGGGAGCTGTTTTTT. The rearrangement links TRBV27 to TRBJ2-2, with 7 bases that match TRBD2. V shed 5 bases, J shed 0 bases, and the junction held 9 bases outside the gene matches. CDR1 and CDR2 from the germline V gene are MNHEY and SMNVEV (reference sequence). The CDR3 loop spans 17 amino acids.

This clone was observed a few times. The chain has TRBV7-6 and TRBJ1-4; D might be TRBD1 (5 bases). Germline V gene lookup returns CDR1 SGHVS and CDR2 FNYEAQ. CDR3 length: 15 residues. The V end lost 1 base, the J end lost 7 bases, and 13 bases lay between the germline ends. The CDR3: CASSLGGGGVEKLFF. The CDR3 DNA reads TGTGCCAGCAGCTTAGGTGGTGGAGGGGTTGAAAAACTGTTTTTT. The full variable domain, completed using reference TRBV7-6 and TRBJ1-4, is GAGVSQSPRYKVTKRGQDVALRCDPISGHVSLYWYRQALGQGPEFLTYFNYEAQQDKSGLPNDRFSAERPEGSISTLTIQRTEQRDSAMYRCASSLGGGGVEKLFFGSGTQLSVL.

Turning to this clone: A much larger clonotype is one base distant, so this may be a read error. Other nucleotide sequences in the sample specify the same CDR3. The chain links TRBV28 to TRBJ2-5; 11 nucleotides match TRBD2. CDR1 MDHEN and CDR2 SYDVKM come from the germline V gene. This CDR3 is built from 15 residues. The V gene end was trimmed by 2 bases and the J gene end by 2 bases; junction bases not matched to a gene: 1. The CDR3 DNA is TGTGCCAGCAGTTTAACTAGCGGGGGACAAGAGACCCAGTACTTC. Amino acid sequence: CASSLTSGGQETQYF.

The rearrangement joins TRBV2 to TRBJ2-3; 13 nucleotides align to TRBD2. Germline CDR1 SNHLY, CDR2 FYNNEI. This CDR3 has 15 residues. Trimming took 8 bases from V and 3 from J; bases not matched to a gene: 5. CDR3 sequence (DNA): TGTGCCAGCCACCGGACTAGCGGGGGAACAGATACGCAGTATTTT. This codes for CASHRTSGGTDTQYF.

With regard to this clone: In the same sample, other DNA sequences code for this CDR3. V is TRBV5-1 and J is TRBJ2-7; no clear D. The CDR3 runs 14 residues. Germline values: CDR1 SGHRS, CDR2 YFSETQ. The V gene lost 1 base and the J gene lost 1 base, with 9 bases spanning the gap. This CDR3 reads CASSLRDGSYEQYF. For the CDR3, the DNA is TGCGCCAGCAGCTTGAGGGATGGGTCCTACGAGCAGTACTTC.

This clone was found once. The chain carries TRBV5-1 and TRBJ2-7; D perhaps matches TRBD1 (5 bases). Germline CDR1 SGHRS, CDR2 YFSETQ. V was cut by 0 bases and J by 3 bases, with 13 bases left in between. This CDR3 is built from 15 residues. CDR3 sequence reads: CASSLEQGPIYEQYF. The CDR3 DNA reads TGCGCCAGCAGCTTGGAGCAGGGTCCCATCTACGAGCAGTACTTC.

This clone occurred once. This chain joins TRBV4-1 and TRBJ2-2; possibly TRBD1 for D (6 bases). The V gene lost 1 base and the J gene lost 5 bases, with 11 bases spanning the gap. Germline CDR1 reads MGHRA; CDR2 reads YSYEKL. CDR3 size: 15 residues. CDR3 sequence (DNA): TGCGCCAGCAGCCAAGGGCTACAGGGAACCGGGGAGCTGTTTTTT. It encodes CASSQGLQGTGELFF.